This T cell receptor (beta chain) originates from a study of blood T cell repertoires in COVID-19. Sequencing used immunoSEQ multiplex PCR; TCRdb keeps in-frame clones, though not all of them. The data contain roughly 140,000 clones, roughly 85% of them singletons. Sequenced sample: peripheral blood. The TCR was taken from an older woman with COVID-19, enrolled during active disease.

Written as DNA, the CDR3 is TGTGCCAGTAAGGAAGACGCGGCTAGAAACACCATATATTTT. Translating it yields CASKEDAARNTIYF. The rearrangement uses TRBV19 and TRBJ1-3; D is unresolved. The CDR3 is 14 amino acids. CDR1 and CDR2 from the germline V gene are LNHDA and SQIVND (reference sequence). Trimming took 7 bases from V and 5 from J, leaving 15 bases between them.